These 20 T cell receptor beta chains were sequenced from one sample in a study of control samples from healthy donors and cancer patients. Only in-frame clones appear in the TCRdb table, and some are missing; sequencing was by immunoSEQ multiplex PCR. The sample has fewer than 200,000 clones, around 89% seen once. Sequenced input: blood. The source of these receptors is a woman in her fifties or sixties in good health.

The genes are TRBV5-4 and TRBJ2-1, with D possibly matching TRBD2 (7 bases). V lost 2 bases, J lost 3 bases, and 12 bases lay in between. Germline loops: CDR1 SGHNT, CDR2 YYREEE (reference sequence). This CDR3 comprises 15 residues. In DNA form, the CDR3 reads TGTGCCAGCAGCTTAATAGGGGGGGTCTACAATGAGCAGTTCTTC. Residues: CASSLIGGVYNEQFF.

This chain joins TRBV28 and TRBJ2-1; 11 bases fit TRBD2. V lost 3 bases and J lost 0; bases outside the gene matches: 10. CDR1 MDHEN and CDR2 SYDVKM come from the germline V gene. The CDR3 loop spans 19 amino acids. The CDR3, as DNA: TGTGCCAGCAGTTTTTGGCTAGCGGGAGGCTTAAGCTCCTACAATGAGCAGTTCTTC. Protein sequence: CASSFWLAGGLSSYNEQFF.

CDR3 bases: TGCAGCGCTGCAAGGGGGACAGGGTACCAAGAGACCCAGTACTTC. Its translation: CSAARGTGYQETQYF. This chain connects TRBV29-1 to TRBJ2-5; 9 bases are shared with TRBD1. The CDR3 loop spans 15 amino acids. After removal of 7 bases from V and 0 bases from J, the junction contained 9 bases not matched to a gene. CDR1 is SQVTM and CDR2 is ANQGSEA in the germline V gene.

The chain joins TRBV18 to TRBJ1-1; 9 bases are a match to TRBD1. Germline V gives CDR1 KGHSH, CDR2 LQKENI. After removal of 3 bases from V and 1 base from J, the junction contained 6 bases not matched to a gene. This CDR3 comprises 16 residues. The CDR3 is CASSPRTGVKNTEAFF. The CDR3 DNA is TGTGCCAGCTCACCCCGGACAGGGGTCAAGAACACTGAAGCTTTCTTT.

The table lists this clone with a count of one. The V and J genes are TRBV21-1 and TRBJ2-3; no check of the table's D call, TRBD2, against the DNA was made. TRBV21-1 counts as a pseudogene. The CDR3 runs 18 residues. In nucleotides, the CDR3 is TGTGCCAGCAGCACAGATCGCGGGAGGGAGGGTTACACAGATACGCAGTATTTT. This codes for CASSTDRGREGYTDTQYF.

The rearrangement links TRBV12-3 or TRBV12-4 to TRBJ1-2, with TRBD1 as a possible D gene (6 bases). The CDR3 loop spans 12 amino acids. V was cut by 4 bases and J by 8 bases, with 11 bases left in between. The CDR3 here is CASSWQGKGYTF. In DNA, the CDR3 is TGTGCCAGCAGTTGGCAGGGGAAAGGCTACACCTTC.

CDR3 sequence: CASSTEGDRVSPLTEAFF. The CDR3 bases are TGTGCCAGCAGCACAGAGGGGGACAGGGTAAGTCCCCTTACTGAAGCTTTCTTT. The chain joins TRBV11-2 to TRBJ1-1, with 9 bases aligning to TRBD1. This CDR3 has 18 residues. Unmatched junction bases numbered 18, after V lost 5 bases and J lost 5 bases. CDR1 and CDR2 from the germline V gene are SGHAT and FQNNGV.

This chain joins TRBV29-1 and TRBJ2-7, with TRBD2 as a possible D gene (5 bases). V was shortened by 6 bases and J by 1 base, with 13 bases between the two germline ends. The CDR3 runs 13 residues. Germline V gene lookup returns CDR1 SQVTM and CDR2 ANQGSEA. The CDR3 spells CSVRGRGSYEQYF. CDR3 bases: TGCAGCGTAAGAGGGCGAGGGTCCTACGAGCAGTACTTC.

This sequence joins TRBV7-2 and TRBJ2-5, with 12 nucleotides matching TRBD1. The V segment lost 6 bases and the J segment 5 bases; nucleotides outside the gene matches: 10. Per the germline V gene, CDR1 is SGHTA and CDR2 is FQGNSA. The CDR3 loop spans 16 amino acids. CDR3 region: CASSRTGQGASETQYF. The CDR3 DNA reads as TGTGCCAGCAGTCGTACGGGACAGGGGGCTTCGGAGACCCAGTACTTC.

This chain links TRBV30 with TRBJ1-1; tentatively, D is TRBD1 (5 bases). The CDR3 consists of 16 residues. With 3 bases removed from V and 2 bases from J, the gap between germline ends came to 19 bases. Germline lookup yields CDR1 GTSNPN and CDR2 SVGIG (reference sequence). The CDR3 is CAWRAGPGGPNTEAFF. CDR3 sequence (DNA): TGTGCCTGGAGGGCGGGACCTGGGGGACCTAACACTGAAGCTTTCTTT.

The V call is TRBV9, the J call TRBJ2-4, with 7 bases matching TRBD1. The CDR3 is made up of 15 amino acids. The junction had 4 bases not matched to a gene; V was cut back by 0 bases and J by 4 bases. The germline V gene has CDR1 SGDLS and CDR2 YYNGEE. For the CDR3, the DNA is TGTGCCAGCAGCGTAGGGACGGACAGGAAAAACATTCAGTACTTC. Its protein product is CASSVGTDRKNIQYF.

The V and J genes are TRBV12-3 or TRBV12-4 and TRBJ2-7; D is uncertain. V lost 3 bases and J lost 4, with 7 bases in between. CDR3 length equals 12 residues. CDR3 DNA sequence: TGTGCCAGCAGTTTCGGCGGATACGAGCAGTACTTC. Protein sequence: CASSFGGYEQYF.

The J gene is TRBJ1-1, the V gene TRBV28; 8 bases line up with TRBD1. The trim removed 4 bases at V and 6 bases at J, leaving 10 bases unmatched. This CDR3 comprises 15 residues. Germline CDR1 and CDR2: MDHEN and SYDVKM. CDR3 loop: CASSYLSGGYAEAFF. The CDR3 DNA reads as TGTGCCAGCAGTTATCTTTCAGGGGGCTACGCTGAAGCTTTCTTT.

The V and J genes are TRBV19 and TRBJ2-1; D uncertain. The V gene lost 3 bases and the J gene lost 3 bases, with 0 bases spanning the gap. Per germline, CDR1 LNHDA and CDR2 SQIVND (reference sequence). The CDR3 extends over 11 amino acids. The CDR3 spells CASSIYNEQFF. CDR3 DNA sequence: TGTGCCAGTAGTATCTACAATGAGCAGTTCTTC.

The V gene is TRBV6-2 or TRBV6-3, the J gene TRBJ2-7; tentatively, D is TRBD1 (6 bases). The CDR3 loop spans 16 amino acids. Germline CDR1 reads MNHEY; CDR2 reads SVGEGT. Trimming removed 5 bases from V and 2 bases from J, with 19 bases in between. CDR3 sequence reads: CASSQLGHRATYEQYF. CDR3 DNA: TGTGCCAGCAGTCAGCTGGGACATCGGGCCACCTACGAGCAGTACTTC.

The CDR3 region has the DNA TGTGCCAGCAGCCCAGGACTAGTCGCAGATACGCAGTATTTT. This translates into CASSPGLVADTQYF. The chain is built from TRBV7-2 and TRBJ2-3, with 7 bases matching TRBD2. Germline loops: CDR1 SGHTA, CDR2 FQGNSA. J was trimmed by 4 bases and V by 5 bases; bases with no gene match: 6. CDR3 size: 14 residues.

The chain employs TRBV18 and TRBJ1-4, with D tentatively TRBD1 (5 bases). CDR3 length: 17 residues. Trimming removed 8 bases at V and 4 bases at J, with 23 bases between. Germline V gives CDR1 KGHSH, CDR2 LQKENI. CDR3 amino acids: CASPSGDMGRGNEKLFF. Here the CDR3 DNA reads TGTGCCAGCCCCTCTGGGGATATGGGGCGGGGTAATGAAAAACTGTTTTTT.

The rearrangement uses TRBV27 and TRBJ2-1; TRBD2 might be the D (6 bases). Germline V lookup: CDR1 MNHEY, CDR2 SMNVEV (reference sequence). The length of the CDR3 is 16 residues. The V gene lost 4 bases and the J gene lost 6 bases, with 19 bases spanning the gap. The CDR3 protein is CASSYIPSGLPNEQFF. CDR3 DNA sequence: TGTGCCAGCAGTTATATTCCCTCGGGACTGCCCAATGAGCAGTTCTTC.

A single count supports this clone. The rearrangement uses TRBV4-2 and TRBJ1-1; D is uncertain. The CDR3 consists of 16 residues. Per germline, CDR1 LGHNA and CDR2 YNFKEQ. The V and J ends lost 0 bases and 1 base respectively, with 12 bases between them. This chain's CDR3 is CASSQDSPGRNTEAFF. The CDR3 bases are TGTGCCAGCAGCCAAGATTCCCCAGGCAGGAACACTGAAGCTTTCTTT.

This chain links TRBV7-3 with TRBJ2-3; D possibly corresponds to TRBD2 (5 bases). The V end was cut by 5 bases, the J end by 5 bases, with 11 bases between. The CDR3 spans 13 residues. CDR1 and CDR2 (germline): SGHTA, FQGTGA. CDR3 amino acids: CASSPGGQDTQYF. In nucleotides, the CDR3 is TGTGCCAGCAGCCCGGGCGGGCAAGATACGCAGTATTTT.